One and the same sample provided the 29 T cell receptor beta chains below, sequenced in a study of beta chain features in type 1 diabetes. The study reverse transcribed the entire isolated RNA, so it sequenced expressed TCRB transcripts. TCRdb's copy holds only in-frame clones and misses some; the assay was immunoSEQ multiplex PCR. The sample holds 310,000 or so clones, approximately 10% seen once. Sequenced material: naive CD4+ T cells from blood. Receptor source: a woman in her twenties or thirties in good health.

Only a few counts were recorded for this clone. V gene TRBV27 combines with J gene TRBJ2-7; TRBD2 agrees at 10 bases. Germline V CDR1 and CDR2: MNHEY, SMNVEV (reference sequence). Trimming removed 1 base from V and 1 base from J; junction bases left unmatched: 4. This CDR3 spans 16 amino acids. The CDR3 DNA reads as TGTGCCAGCAGTTTATATGCTAGCGGGAGATCCTACGAGCAGTACTTC. Translated, it gives CASSLYASGRSYEQYF.

The V call is TRBV28, the J call TRBJ2-4; a weak D match, TRBD2 (5 bases). The CDR3 spans 15 residues. V was shortened by 6 bases and J by 3 bases, with 15 bases between the two germline ends. From germline, CDR1 is MDHEN and CDR2 SYDVKM. CDR3 coding DNA: TGTGCCAGCAGCCGACCCGGGGTGGGCAAAAACATTCAGTACTTC. Its translation is CASSRPGVGKNIQYF.

This clone has just a few counts. The chain employs TRBV4-2 and TRBJ2-1; a weak D match, TRBD2 (6 bases). In germline, CDR1 is LGHNA, CDR2 YNFKEQ. This CDR3 has 15 amino acids. V lost 1 base to trimming and J lost 6 bases, with 13 bases between them. CDR3 amino acids: CASSQGPGLFNEQFF. The CDR3 DNA sequence: TGTGCCAGCAGCCAAGGGCCGGGACTCTTCAATGAGCAGTTCTTC.

The gene calls are TRBV30 and TRBJ1-4; no definite D call. V lost 3 bases and J lost 8, with 19 bases in between. CDR1 is GTSNPN, CDR2 SVGIG, per germline (reference sequence). The CDR3 contains 15 residues. CDR3 coding DNA: TGTGCCTGGAGAGCACCGGGTTCCCGAGGGGAAAAACTGTTTTTT. This encodes CAWRAPGSRGEKLFF.

CDR3 amino acids: CASSQGTSGQETQYF. The CDR3 DNA follows: TGTGCCAGCAGCCAGGGGACTAGCGGCCAAGAGACCCAGTACTTC. V and J are TRBV5-4 and TRBJ2-5; the match to TRBD2 covers 11 bases. This CDR3 contains 15 residues. Looked up from germline, CDR1 is SGHNT and CDR2 is YYREEE (reference sequence). After removal of 4 bases from V and 1 base from J, the junction contained 3 bases not matched to a gene.

There are a few counts of this clone. The V call is TRBV4-2, the J call TRBJ2-7; maybe TRBD2 (6 bases). CDR3 length equals 16 residues. Germline CDR1 and CDR2: LGHNA and YNFKEQ. V lost 2 bases and J lost 0, with 14 bases in between. CDR3 amino acids: CASSQPSVTSSYEQYF. The CDR3 nucleotides are TGTGCCAGCAGCCAACCTAGCGTAACGAGCTCCTACGAGCAGTACTTC.

V and J are TRBV7-9 and TRBJ2-5, with D perhaps TRBD2 (7 bases). Trimming removed 2 bases at V and 5 bases at J, with 12 bases between. Germline V gene lookup returns CDR1 SEHNR and CDR2 FQNEAQ (reference sequence). This CDR3 has 14 residues. Here the CDR3 DNA reads TGTGCCAGCAGCTTACGGGGGGCCGGGGAGACCCAGTACTTC. Residues: CASSLRGAGETQYF.

This clone was observed a few times. The V gene is TRBV5-1, the J gene TRBJ2-1; tentatively, D is TRBD2 (7 bases). This CDR3 comprises 14 residues. The V gene's germline CDR1 is SGHRS and CDR2 YFSETQ. The V end was cut by 4 bases, the J end by 8 bases, with 16 bases between. Written as DNA, the CDR3 is TGCGCCAGCAGCGAAGGTGGGGGGGGCGATGAGCAGTTCTTC. Amino acid sequence: CASSEGGGGDEQFF.

This chain links TRBV7-2 with TRBJ2-1, with 11 positions matching TRBD2. The CDR3 contains 18 residues. The V gene's germline CDR1 is SGHTA and CDR2 FQGNSA. Unmatched junction bases numbered 9, after V lost 5 bases and J lost 0 bases. CDR3 in DNA: TGTGCCAGCAGCACTGGGACTAGCGGATCCCGCTCCTACAATGAGCAGTTCTTC. Its translation: CASSTGTSGSRSYNEQFF.

This clone was counted a few times. The chain carries TRBV2 and TRBJ2-7, with D perhaps matching TRBD1 (5 bases). The CDR3 is 12 amino acids. CDR1 SNHLY and CDR2 FYNNEI come from the germline V gene. Trimming took 6 bases from V and 4 from J, leaving 10 bases between them. Here the CDR3 reads CASRYQGYEQYF. The CDR3 nucleotides read TGTGCCAGCAGATATCAGGGTTACGAGCAGTACTTC.

This chain links TRBV28 with TRBJ2-2; D call uncertain. V lost 7 bases to trimming and J lost 5 bases, with 8 bases between them. The length of the CDR3 is 12 residues. Germline CDR1 MDHEN, CDR2 SYDVKM. The chain's CDR3 is CASTTPTGELFF. CDR3 sequence (DNA): TGTGCCAGCACCACACCGACCGGGGAGCTGTTTTTT.

This chain connects TRBV29-1 to TRBJ2-1; 11 bases are shared with TRBD1. The CDR3 length is 14 residues. Germline V lookup: CDR1 SQVTM, CDR2 ANQGSEA. V shed 5 bases, J shed 6 bases, and the junction held 6 bases outside the gene matches. The CDR3 coding sequence is TGCAGCGTTACGGGACAGGGGGTTATCAATGAGCAGTTCTTC. Protein product: CSVTGQGVINEQFF.

The V call is TRBV5-4, the J call TRBJ1-1, with 7 nucleotides matching TRBD1. The CDR3 loop spans 13 amino acids. J gave up 3 bases and V 4 bases, and 3 bases lay outside the gene matches. The germline CDR1 and CDR2 sequences are SGHNT and YYREEE (reference sequence). For the CDR3, the DNA is TGTGCCAGCAGCACAGACAGGGACACTGAAGCTTTCTTT. This codes for CASSTDRDTEAFF.

The V and J genes are TRBV25-1 and TRBJ2-7; D not certain. Germline V gene data show CDR1 as MGHDK and CDR2 as SYGVNS. The CDR3 runs 14 residues. V lost 3 bases and J 3 bases, leaving 12 bases between the germline ends. CDR3 DNA: TGTGCCAGCAGTGATTCTGCACCGAGCTACGAGCAGTACTTC. Translated, it gives CASSDSAPSYEQYF.

This clone was recorded a few times. V usage is TRBV5-6 and J usage is TRBJ2-1; possibly TRBD2 for D (6 bases). The CDR3 runs to 15 residues. V shed 4 bases and J shed 0 bases, with 11 bases lying between them. The germline gives CDR1 SGHDT, CDR2 YYEEEE. For the CDR3, the DNA is TGTGCCAGCAGCGGGACTTATAGCTCCTACAATGAGCAGTTCTTC. Its protein is CASSGTYSSYNEQFF.

This clone was detected a few times. The V call is TRBV28, the J call TRBJ1-2; TRBD1 matches 8 bases. The CDR3 length is 14 residues. CDR1 is MDHEN and CDR2 is SYDVKM in the germline V gene. The J segment lost 4 bases and the V segment lost 1 base, leaving 2 bases of the junction unmatched. CDR3 nucleotides: TGTGCCAGCAGTTTATCAGGGGGCGGCTATGGCTACACCTTC. This gives the protein CASSLSGGGYGYTF.

This clone was seen a handful of times. This chain joins TRBV18 and TRBJ2-5, with D maybe TRBD1 (5 bases). CDR3 size: 14 residues. Germline-derived CDR1 and CDR2 are KGHSH and LQKENI. Trimming stripped 3 bases from V and 2 bases from J, with 10 bases between. In nucleotides, the CDR3 is TGTGCCAGCTCACCCAGACAGACGCAAGAGACCCAGTACTTC. Its translation: CASSPRQTQETQYF.

A few counts support this clone. The chain joins TRBV5-1 to TRBJ2-3, with 9 bases identical to TRBD2. Germline V gives CDR1 SGHRS, CDR2 YFSETQ. V was clipped by 2 bases and J by 4 bases; unmatched bases: 2. The CDR3 is 14 amino acids. The CDR3 DNA follows: TGCGCCAGCAGCTTACTAGCGGGTCCAGATACGCAGTATTTT. Protein product: CASSLLAGPDTQYF.

This sequence joins TRBV30 and TRBJ1-5; D perhaps matches TRBD1 (6 bases). CDR3 length: 13 residues. Germline CDR1 reads GTSNPN; CDR2 reads SVGIG (reference sequence). V was clipped by 1 base and J by 5 bases, with 9 bases between them. The CDR3 coding sequence is TGTGCCTGGAGTGGGACAGCTGATCAGCCCCAGCATTTT. It codes for CAWSGTADQPQHF.

This clone was found a few times. The chain links TRBV27 to TRBJ2-7, with D possibly matching TRBD1 (6 bases). Trimming shortened V by 4 bases and J by 2 bases, and 9 bases separated the two germline ends. The CDR3 sequence is 13 residues long. In germline, CDR1 is MNHEY, CDR2 SMNVEV (reference sequence). The chain's CDR3 is CASSSAGAYEQYF. The CDR3 nucleotides are TGTGCCAGCAGTTCGGCAGGGGCCTACGAGCAGTACTTC.

The CDR3 nucleotides read TGCGCCAGCAGCCAAGCCCGGTGGGGCCATACTAATGAAAAACTGTTTTTT. Protein product: CASSQARWGHTNEKLFF. The chain links TRBV4-3 to TRBJ1-4; D might be TRBD1 (5 bases). The CDR3 runs to 17 residues. CDR1 and CDR2 from the germline V gene are LGHNA and YSLEER. The V and J ends lost 1 base and 2 bases respectively, with 14 bases between them.

The chain is built from TRBV7-2 and TRBJ2-7; D is undetermined. The germline V gene has CDR1 SGHTA and CDR2 FQGNSA. The CDR3 covers 15 residues. Trimming removed 2 bases at V and 2 bases at J, with 13 bases between. The DNA for the CDR3 is TGTGCCAGCAGCTTACCGGAGCTCCGCCCCTACGAGCAGTACTTC. It specifies CASSLPELRPYEQYF.

The chain combines TRBV7-3 with TRBJ2-5; the match to TRBD2 covers 7 bases. Germline-derived CDR1 and CDR2 are SGHTA and FQGTGA. This CDR3 has 15 amino acids. J was trimmed by 1 base and V by 5 bases; bases with no gene match: 7. The chain's CDR3 is CASSDRAGTQETQYF. CDR3 sequence (DNA): TGTGCCAGCAGCGATAGAGCGGGGACCCAAGAGACCCAGTACTTC.

This clone was recorded a few times. The chain combines TRBV7-2 with TRBJ2-5; the D is unclear. Per germline, CDR1 SGHTA and CDR2 FQGNSA. V dropped 5 bases and J dropped 2 bases, with 9 bases sitting between them. The CDR3 extends over 13 amino acids. CDR3 region: CASSRYLQETQYF. The CDR3 coding sequence is TGTGCCAGCAGCCGTTACTTGCAAGAGACCCAGTACTTC.

This clone has more than one count but fewer than ten. V usage is TRBV11-2 and J usage is TRBJ1-1; D gene unclear. V gave up 1 base and J gave up 6 bases, with 6 bases separating them. This CDR3 has 12 residues. Per germline, CDR1 SGHAT and CDR2 FQNNGV. Here the CDR3 DNA reads TGTGCCAGCAGCTTAGGACTCCCTGAAGCTTTCTTT. It specifies CASSLGLPEAFF.

In DNA form, the CDR3 reads TGTGCCAGCACCATCTTCGGGGCTGGGGCCAACGTCCTGACTTTC. Translating it yields CASTIFGAGANVLTF. The chain has TRBV28 and TRBJ2-6; TRBD2 might be the D (5 bases). The CDR3 is 15 residues long. Germline loops: CDR1 MDHEN, CDR2 SYDVKM. Deletions cut 7 bases from V and 2 bases from J, with 12 bases between.

This clone was seen a handful of times. V usage is TRBV9 and J usage is TRBJ2-5; D may be TRBD1 (7 bases). Germline loops: CDR1 SGDLS, CDR2 YYNGEE. There are 16 residues in the CDR3. The V end lost 0 bases, the J end lost 1 base, and 13 bases lay between the germline ends. The CDR3 reads CASSVASDRVQETQYF. CDR3 nucleotide sequence: TGTGCCAGCAGCGTAGCTAGCGACAGGGTCCAAGAGACCCAGTACTTC.

This clone was seen more than once but under ten times. The J gene is TRBJ2-3, the V gene TRBV4-2; 9 bases fit TRBD1. Germline loops: CDR1 LGHNA, CDR2 YNFKEQ. V lost 3 bases to trimming and J lost 8 bases; unmatched junction nucleotides: 9. This CDR3 contains 15 residues. The CDR3: CASSQDRGNYGTQYF. The CDR3 DNA reads as TGTGCCAGCAGCCAGGACAGGGGTAACTATGGTACGCAGTATTTT.

This chain links TRBV21-1 with TRBJ2-3; TRBD1 is the table's D call and was not checked against the DNA. TRBV21-1 is a documented pseudogene. The CDR3 is 15 amino acids. The CDR3 sequence: CASSRVRAKADTQYF. The CDR3 DNA reads TGTGCCAGCAGCAGGGTCAGGGCAAAGGCGGATACGCAGTATTTT.